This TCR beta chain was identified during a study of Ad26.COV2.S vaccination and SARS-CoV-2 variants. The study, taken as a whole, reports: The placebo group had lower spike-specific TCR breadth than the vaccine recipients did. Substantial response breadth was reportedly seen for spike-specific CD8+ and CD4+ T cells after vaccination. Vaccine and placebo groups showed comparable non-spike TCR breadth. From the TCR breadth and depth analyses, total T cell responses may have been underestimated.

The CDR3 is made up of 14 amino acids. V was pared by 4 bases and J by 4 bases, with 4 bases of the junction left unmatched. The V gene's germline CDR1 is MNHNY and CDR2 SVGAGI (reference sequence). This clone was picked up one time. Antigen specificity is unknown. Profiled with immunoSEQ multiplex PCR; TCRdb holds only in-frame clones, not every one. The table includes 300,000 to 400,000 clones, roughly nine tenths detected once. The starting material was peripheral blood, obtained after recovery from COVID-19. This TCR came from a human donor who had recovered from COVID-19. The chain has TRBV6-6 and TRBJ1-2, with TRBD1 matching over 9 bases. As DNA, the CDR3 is TGTGCCAGCAGTTCACCGACAGGGGGCTATGGCTACACCTTC. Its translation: CASSSPTGGYGYTF.